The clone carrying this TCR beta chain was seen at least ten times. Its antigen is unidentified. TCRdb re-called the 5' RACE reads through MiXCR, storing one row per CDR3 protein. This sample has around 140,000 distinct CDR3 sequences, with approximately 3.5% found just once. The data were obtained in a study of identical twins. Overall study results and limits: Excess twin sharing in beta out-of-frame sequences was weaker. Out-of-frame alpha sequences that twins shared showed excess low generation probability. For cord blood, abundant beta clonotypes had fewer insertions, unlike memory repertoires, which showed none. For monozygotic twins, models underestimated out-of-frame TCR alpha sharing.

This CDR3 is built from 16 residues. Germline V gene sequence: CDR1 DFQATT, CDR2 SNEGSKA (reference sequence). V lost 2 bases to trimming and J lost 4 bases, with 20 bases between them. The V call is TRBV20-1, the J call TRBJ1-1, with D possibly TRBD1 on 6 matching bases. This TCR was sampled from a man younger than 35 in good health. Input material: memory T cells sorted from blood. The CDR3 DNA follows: TGCAGTGCTAGACAAGGGGGTGGTCGAGGCGGCACTGAAGCTTTCTTT. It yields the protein CSARQGGGRGGTEAFF.